This T cell receptor beta chain was documented in a study of shared clonotypes between healthy human individuals. General study findings and limits: A few donors shared about 5% of their naive CD4 clonotypes.

CDR1 is LNHDA and CDR2 is SQIVND in the germline V gene (reference sequence). This CDR3 is built from 15 residues. V was shortened by 4 bases and J by 1 base, with 13 bases between the two germline ends. As regards this clone: Its target is not known.

HIV-negative, healthy adults without recent acute infections or vaccinations were the donors. TCRdb's table, derived via immunoSEQ multiplex PCR, lists solely in-frame clones and lacks some. The profile shows under 550,000 clones, 95% to 97% of them singletons. Sequenced sample: naive CD4+ T cells sorted from blood. The sample's subset: CD45RA+ positively selected. This sequence joins TRBV19 and TRBJ1-1; the D gene is possibly TRBD1 (6 bases). The sequence came from a woman aged 30 to 39 in good health. In DNA form, the CDR3 reads TGTGCCAGTAGTAAAGGCAGGGGTCGGAACACTGAAGCTTTCTTT. Amino acid sequence: CASSKGRGRNTEAFF.